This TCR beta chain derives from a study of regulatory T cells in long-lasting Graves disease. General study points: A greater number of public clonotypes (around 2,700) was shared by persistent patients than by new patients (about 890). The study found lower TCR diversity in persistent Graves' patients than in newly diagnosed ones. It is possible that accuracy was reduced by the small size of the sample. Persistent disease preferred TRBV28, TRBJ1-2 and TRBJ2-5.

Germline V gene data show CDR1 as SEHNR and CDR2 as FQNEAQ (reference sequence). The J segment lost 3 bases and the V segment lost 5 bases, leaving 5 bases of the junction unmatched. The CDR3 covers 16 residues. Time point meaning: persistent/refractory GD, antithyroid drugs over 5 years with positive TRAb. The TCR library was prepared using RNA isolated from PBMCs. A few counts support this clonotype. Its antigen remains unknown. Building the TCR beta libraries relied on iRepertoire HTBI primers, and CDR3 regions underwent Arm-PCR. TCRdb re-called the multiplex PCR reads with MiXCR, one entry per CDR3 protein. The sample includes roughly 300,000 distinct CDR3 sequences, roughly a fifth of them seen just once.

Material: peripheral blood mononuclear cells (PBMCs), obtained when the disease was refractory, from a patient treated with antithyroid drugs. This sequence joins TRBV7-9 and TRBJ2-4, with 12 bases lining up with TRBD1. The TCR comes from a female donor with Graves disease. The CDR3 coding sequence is TGTGCCAGCAGCGCGGGACAGGGGGCAGGCAAAAACATTCAGTACTTC. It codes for CASSAGQGAGKNIQYF. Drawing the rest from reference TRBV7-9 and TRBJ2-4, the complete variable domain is DTGVSQNPRHKITKRGQNVTFRCDPISEHNRLYWYRQTLGQGPEFLTYFQNEAQLEKSRLLSDRFSAERPKGSFSTLEIQRTEQGDSAMYLCASSAGQGAGKNIQYFGAGTRLSVL.